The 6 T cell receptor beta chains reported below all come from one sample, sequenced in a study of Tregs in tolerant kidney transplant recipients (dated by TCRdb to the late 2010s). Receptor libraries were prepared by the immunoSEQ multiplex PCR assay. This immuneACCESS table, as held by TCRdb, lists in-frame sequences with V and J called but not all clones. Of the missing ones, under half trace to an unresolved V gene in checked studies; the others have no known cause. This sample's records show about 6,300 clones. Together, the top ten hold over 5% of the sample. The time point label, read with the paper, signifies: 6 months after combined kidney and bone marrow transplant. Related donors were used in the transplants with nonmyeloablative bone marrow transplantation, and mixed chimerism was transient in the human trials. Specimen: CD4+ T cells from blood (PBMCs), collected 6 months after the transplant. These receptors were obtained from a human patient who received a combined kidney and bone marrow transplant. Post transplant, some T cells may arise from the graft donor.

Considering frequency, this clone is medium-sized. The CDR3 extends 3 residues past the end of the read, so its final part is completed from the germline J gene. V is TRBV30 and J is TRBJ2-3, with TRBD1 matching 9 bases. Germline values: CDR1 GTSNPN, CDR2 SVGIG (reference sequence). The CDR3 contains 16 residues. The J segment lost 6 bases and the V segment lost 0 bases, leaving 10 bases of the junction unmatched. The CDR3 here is CAWSVRDRASGDTQYF. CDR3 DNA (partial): TGTGCCTGGAGTGTAAGGGACAGGGCTAGTGGGGATACG.

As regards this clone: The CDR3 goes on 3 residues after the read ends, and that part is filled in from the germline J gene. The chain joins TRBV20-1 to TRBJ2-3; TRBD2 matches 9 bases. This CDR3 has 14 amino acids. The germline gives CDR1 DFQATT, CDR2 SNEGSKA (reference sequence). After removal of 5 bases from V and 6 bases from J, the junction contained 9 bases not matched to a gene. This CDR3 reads CSADTSGRSDTQYF. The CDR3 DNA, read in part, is TGCAGTGCTGATACTAGCGGGCGATCGGATACG.

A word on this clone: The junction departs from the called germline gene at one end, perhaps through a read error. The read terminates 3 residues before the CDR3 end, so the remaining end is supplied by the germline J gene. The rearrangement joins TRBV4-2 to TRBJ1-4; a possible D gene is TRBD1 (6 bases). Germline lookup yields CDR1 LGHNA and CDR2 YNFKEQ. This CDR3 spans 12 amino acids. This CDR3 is CASSQEGGKLFF. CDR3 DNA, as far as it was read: TGCGCCAGCAGCCAAGAGGGGGGAAAA.

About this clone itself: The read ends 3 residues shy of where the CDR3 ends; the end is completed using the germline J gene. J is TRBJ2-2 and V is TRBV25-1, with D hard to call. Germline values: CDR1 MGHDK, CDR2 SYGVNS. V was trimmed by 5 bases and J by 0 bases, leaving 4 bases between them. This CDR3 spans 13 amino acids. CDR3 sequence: CASSSPNTGELFF. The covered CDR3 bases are TGTGCCAGCAGTTCTCCGAACACCGGGGAG.

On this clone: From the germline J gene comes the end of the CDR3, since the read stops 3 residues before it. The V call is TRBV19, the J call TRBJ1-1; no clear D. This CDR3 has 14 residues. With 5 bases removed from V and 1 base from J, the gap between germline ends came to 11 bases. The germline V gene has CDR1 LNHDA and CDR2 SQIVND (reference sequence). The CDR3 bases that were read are TGTGCCAGTAGTGTTGCAAACTCGAACACTGAA. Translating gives CASSVANSNTE. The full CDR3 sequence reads CASSVANSNTEAFF.

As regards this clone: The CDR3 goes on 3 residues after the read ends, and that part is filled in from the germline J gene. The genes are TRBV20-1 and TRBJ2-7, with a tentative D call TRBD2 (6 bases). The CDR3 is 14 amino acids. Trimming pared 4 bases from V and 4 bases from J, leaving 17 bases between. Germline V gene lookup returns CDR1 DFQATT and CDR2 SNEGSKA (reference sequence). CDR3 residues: CSAMDPTRDYEQYF. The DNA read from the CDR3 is TGCAGTGCTATGGACCCGACGCGGGATTACGAG.